The clone carrying this TCR beta chain was counted between two and nine times. Its target is not known. The data belong to a study of beta chain features in type 1 diabetes. Study information: Healthy donors and patients showed comparable age, gender and cell yields.

Study-level points and caveats: VDJ junctions in type 1 diabetes patients carried more deletions and fewer insertions.

Germline CDR1 reads MNHEY; CDR2 reads SVGAGI. The CDR3 sequence is 15 residues long. Trimming shortened V by 2 bases and J by 7 bases, and 12 bases separated the two germline ends. Isolated RNA was reverse transcribed in full, so expressed TCRB transcripts were sequenced. Repertoires were generated with immunoSEQ multiplex PCR, while TCRdb's copy carries only in-frame clones and drops some. The sample has roughly 230,000 clones; 7.5% to 10% are singletons. Sequences were obtained from naive CD4+ T cells from blood. The rearrangement joins TRBV6-5 to TRBJ1-6; possible D gene TRBD1, 5 bases. The TCR was taken from a woman younger than 30 in good health. CDR3 sequence: CASSYLHKGNSPLHF. CDR3 coding DNA: TGTGCCAGCAGTTACCTGCACAAGGGGAATTCACCCCTCCACTTT.